This T cell receptor (beta chain) is drawn from a study of T-cell reconstitution after alpha-beta-depleted transplantation in children. This clonotype was seen repeatedly, ten times or more. As yet, its antigen is unknown. A library of TCRbeta sequences, prepared with unique molecular identifiers, was generated. TCRdb ran MiXCR on the PCR reads and lists one entry per CDR3 protein. Here the sample spans fewer than 750,000 distinct CDR3 sequences, 23% being singletons. Overall study findings and caveats: Several hundred graft clones that had expanded were reportedly the source of alpha-beta T cells about two months after transplant. Diversity of TCRbeta at day 60 was high in some patients, arising from surviving recipient T cells and thymic progenitors. It was newly produced T cells that mostly accounted for T-cell counts and diversity one year after transplant.

This receptor was taken from a boy under two years old who had a stem cell transplant for acute myeloid leukemia, so the T cells may come from the graft donor. The sequencing used PBMCs, mostly from graft donor cells, collected 360 days after TCRalphabeta/CD19-depleted stem cell transplant.

CDR3 DNA sequence: TGCAGCGTGGAGGGGACAGGGGCCTTTCGGGAGACCCAGTACTTC. Translating gives CSVEGTGAFRETQYF. The chain is built from TRBV29-1 and TRBJ2-5; TRBD1 agrees at 10 bases. Germline loops: CDR1 SQVTM, CDR2 ANQGSEA. This CDR3 is 15 amino acids long. The V gene end was trimmed by 6 bases and the J gene end by 5 bases; junction bases not matched to a gene: 12.